Following are 21 T cell receptor beta chains from one sample sequenced in a study of T-cell reconstitution after alpha-beta-depleted transplantation in children. Molecular barcoding with unique molecular identifiers was used for the TCRbeta library. TCRdb independently ran MiXCR on the PCR reads; one entry per CDR3 protein. Of tens of thousands of distinct CDR3 sequences in the sample, 52% were seen once. Sequencing was performed on peripheral blood, taken before TCRalphabeta/CD19-depleted stem cell transplant. These receptors came from a boy in the first two years of life with SCID, due to receive a stem cell transplant.

J is TRBJ1-5 and V is TRBV5-4; possibly TRBD1 for D (5 bases). The germline V gene encodes CDR1 SGHNT and CDR2 YYREEE (reference sequence). The CDR3 spans 16 residues. The V gene lost 8 bases and the J gene lost 5 bases, with 23 bases spanning the gap. CDR3 DNA: TGTGCCAGGGGCCCCGGGGGGGGGTGGAAGGATCAGCCCCAGCATTTT. Protein sequence: CARGPGGGWKDQPQHF.

The chain employs TRBV6-7 and TRBJ1-1; D possibly corresponds to TRBD1 (5 bases). TRBV6-7 is filed as an ORF, its function uncertain. The CDR3 covers 17 residues. Trimming removed 3 bases at V and 4 bases at J, with 21 bases between. CDR3 DNA sequence: TGTGCCAGCAGTTATGGGGCATATAGGACGCGGGCCACTGAAGCTTTCTTT. Its translation is CASSYGAYRTRATEAFF.

V gene TRBV5-1 combines with J gene TRBJ2-3; the D gene is possibly TRBD1 (5 bases). CDR1 and CDR2 from the germline V gene are SGHRS and YFSETQ. V shed 0 bases and J shed 6 bases, with 14 bases lying between them. CDR3 size: 15 residues. As DNA, the CDR3 is TGCGCCAGCAGCTTGGCCGGCAGGGTAATGGATACGCAGTATTTT. Its protein is CASSLAGRVMDTQYF.

This clonotype was found once. J is TRBJ2-1 and V is TRBV7-2, with a weak D call TRBD1 (6 bases). CDR1 and CDR2 (germline): SGHTA, FQGNSA. The CDR3 covers 16 residues. V was pared by 1 base and J by 8 bases, with 18 bases between. The CDR3 coding sequence is TGTGCCAGCAGCTTAGTGGGGCAGGGGCAGGTGGATGAGCAGTTCTTC. Amino acids: CASSLVGQGQVDEQFF.

The genes are TRBV12-3 or TRBV12-4 and TRBJ1-1; TRBD1 agrees at 7 bases. There are 13 residues in the CDR3. The junction had 4 bases not matched to a gene; V was cut back by 6 bases and J by 3 bases. The CDR3 protein is CASRRDRDTEAFF. The DNA of the CDR3 is TGTGCCAGCAGGCGAGACAGGGACACTGAAGCTTTCTTT.

Only a few counts were recorded for this clonotype. The V gene is TRBV12-3 or TRBV12-4, the J gene TRBJ2-1; 8 nucleotides agree with TRBD1. The CDR3 runs 15 residues. The V segment lost 5 bases and the J segment 5 bases; nucleotides outside the gene matches: 8. CDR3 residues: CASSRNRGENNEQFF. The CDR3 bases are TGTGCCAGCAGTAGGAACAGGGGGGAAAACAATGAGCAGTTCTTC.

Judged by abundance, this clonotype is medium-sized. This sequence joins TRBV7-8 and TRBJ2-7; the D is unclear. Germline values: CDR1 SGHVS, CDR2 FQNEAQ. V lost 8 bases and J 2 bases, leaving 4 bases between the germline ends. The CDR3 contains 10 residues. The CDR3 spells CASGTYEQYF. Written as DNA, the CDR3 is TGTGCCAGCGGTACCTACGAGCAGTACTTC.

This clonotype has only a few counts. J is TRBJ2-3 and V is TRBV20-1; TRBD1 is a possible D gene (5 bases). Deletions cut 4 bases from V and 2 bases from J, with 10 bases between. Germline-derived CDR1 and CDR2 are DFQATT and SNEGSKA (reference sequence). The CDR3 runs 13 residues. CDR3 sequence (DNA): TGCAGTGCTAACAGGCTACCCACAGATACGCAGTATTTT. As protein: CSANRLPTDTQYF.

This clonotype was recorded a few times. The chain combines TRBV28 with TRBJ1-2; 7 nucleotides agree with TRBD1. CDR1 is MDHEN and CDR2 is SYDVKM in the germline V gene. Losses at the gene ends were 5 bases for V and 4 bases for J; bases not matched to a gene: 7. This CDR3 is built from 14 residues. The CDR3 DNA reads TGTGCCAGCAGTCTCCAGGGGGGGATCTATGGCTACACCTTC. Its translation: CASSLQGGIYGYTF.

The count of this clonotype is one. This chain uses TRBV27 with TRBJ1-1; no clear D. Germline CDR1 MNHEY, CDR2 SMNVEV (reference sequence). V was cut by 6 bases and J by 0 bases, with 11 bases left in between. This CDR3 has 14 amino acids. CDR3 sequence (DNA): TGTGCCAGCAGGGGAGGCCTGCTGAACACTGAAGCTTTCTTT. Amino acid sequence: CASRGGLLNTEAFF.

This clonotype has only a few counts. The rearrangement uses TRBV5-1 and TRBJ2-3; D is undetermined. In germline, CDR1 is SGHRS, CDR2 YFSETQ. Trimming removed 0 bases at V and 2 bases at J, with 13 bases between. This CDR3 contains 16 residues. This CDR3 is CASSLADFADTDTQYF. In DNA, the CDR3 is TGCGCCAGCAGCTTGGCGGATTTTGCCGACACAGATACGCAGTATTTT. Using reference TRBV5-1 and TRBJ2-3 for the parts outside the CDR3, the full variable domain is KAGVTQTPRYLIKTRGQQVTLSCSPISGHRSVSWYQQTPGQGLQFLFEYFSETQRNKGNFPGRFSGRQFSNSRSEMNVSTLELGDSALYLCASSLADFADTDTQYFGPGTRLTVL.

A few counts support this clonotype. This rearrangement joins TRBV4-2 to TRBJ1-2, with 7 bases that match TRBD1. The germline V gene has CDR1 LGHNA and CDR2 YNFKEQ. V lost 2 bases to trimming and J lost 0 bases; unmatched junction nucleotides: 12. The CDR3 length is 18 residues. The CDR3: CASSQFPGQESSNYGYTF. DNA for the CDR3: TGTGCCAGCAGCCAATTTCCCGGACAGGAGTCATCTAACTATGGCTACACCTTC.

The CDR3 reads CASTRRRGARANGSPLHF. Here the CDR3 DNA reads TGTGCCAGCACTAGAAGAAGGGGCGCGAGGGCTAATGGATCACCCCTCCACTTT. The genes are TRBV5-6 and TRBJ1-6, with a weak D call TRBD1 (5 bases). The CDR3 spans 18 residues. CDR1 SGHDT and CDR2 YYEEEE come from the germline V gene. V lost 6 bases, J lost 10 bases, and 29 bases lay in between. The whole variable domain, filled in from reference TRBV5-6 and TRBJ1-6, reads DAGVTQSPTHLIKTRGQQVTLRCSPKSGHDTVSWYQQALGQGPQFIFQYYEEEERQRGNFPDRFSGHQFPNYSSELNVNALLLGDSALYLCASTRRRGARANGSPLHFGNGTRLTVT.

V is TRBV28 and J is TRBJ2-7; D gene ambiguous. Per the germline V gene, CDR1 is MDHEN and CDR2 is SYDVKM. This CDR3 has 14 amino acids. V dropped 4 bases and J dropped 3 bases, with 13 bases sitting between them. The CDR3 DNA is TGTGCCAGCAGTTCTACCCCTTACAGCTACGAGCAGTACTTC. This sequence encodes CASSSTPYSYEQYF.

CDR3 loop: CASSQDEGVGSYNEQFF. The CDR3 DNA is TGTGCCAGCAGCCAAGATGAGGGGGTCGGCTCCTACAATGAGCAGTTCTTC. V is TRBV3-1 and J is TRBJ2-1; possibly TRBD1 for D (6 bases). The V gene's germline CDR1 is LGHDT and CDR2 YNNKEL (reference sequence). With 0 bases removed from V and 0 bases from J, the gap between germline ends came to 12 bases. This CDR3 is 17 amino acids long.

The V call is TRBV7-2, the J call TRBJ2-2, with 7 bases aligning to TRBD1. CDR1 is SGHTA and CDR2 is FQGNSA in the germline V gene. V gave up 1 base and J gave up 4 bases; unmatched junction bases: 0. The CDR3 has 14 residues. The CDR3 here is CASSLDRGTGELFF. The CDR3 nucleotides read TGTGCCAGCAGCTTAGACAGGGGCACCGGGGAGCTGTTTTTT.

The chain combines TRBV5-6 with TRBJ2-7, with D uncertain. Per the germline V gene, CDR1 is SGHDT and CDR2 is YYEEEE. The CDR3 has 12 amino acids. Between the trimmed V and J ends, which lost 2 bases and 2 bases, there was a span of 5 bases. The CDR3 region has the DNA TGTGCCAGCAGCTTATCACCCTACGAGCAGTACTTC. This codes for CASSLSPYEQYF.

In its sample, this clonotype was seen a few times. The chain has TRBV20-1 and TRBJ1-2; D not certain. Germline values: CDR1 DFQATT, CDR2 SNEGSKA (reference sequence). Trimming stripped 2 bases from V and 2 bases from J, with 9 bases between. The length of the CDR3 is 13 residues. This CDR3 is CSARLTINYGYTF. The CDR3 coding sequence is TGCAGTGCTAGACTCACGATAAACTATGGCTACACCTTC.

This clonotype came up a few times. This chain joins TRBV6-5 and TRBJ2-7, with a weak D call TRBD2 (5 bases). V shed 2 bases and J shed 1 base, with 15 bases lying between them. The CDR3 extends over 16 amino acids. Germline values: CDR1 MNHEY, CDR2 SVGAGI. This CDR3 reads CASSYRVGDSSYEQYF. CDR3 nucleotides: TGTGCCAGCAGTTACAGGGTCGGGGATTCATCCTACGAGCAGTACTTC.

This clonotype was seen only a few times. The chain uses TRBV5-1 and TRBJ2-1; D gene unclear. Germline V gives CDR1 SGHRS, CDR2 YFSETQ. The CDR3 spans 13 residues. Trimming removed 7 bases at V and 7 bases at J, with 15 bases between. CDR3 sequence reads: CASHPRGSNEQFF. DNA of the CDR3: TGCGCCAGCCACCCACGTGGTTCGAATGAGCAGTTCTTC. Together with reference TRBV5-1 and TRBJ2-1, the CDR3 gives the full variable domain: KAGVTQTPRYLIKTRGQQVTLSCSPISGHRSVSWYQQTPGQGLQFLFEYFSETQRNKGNFPGRFSGRQFSNSRSEMNVSTLELGDSALYLCASHPRGSNEQFFGPGTRLTVL.

The CDR3 sequence is CASRRSRNTEAFF. CDR3 bases: TGTGCCAGCCGTAGGTCAAGGAACACTGAAGCTTTCTTT. The V call is TRBV12-3 or TRBV12-4, the J call TRBJ1-1; D gene ambiguous. CDR3 size: 13 residues. V lost 8 bases, J lost 1 base, and 11 bases lay in between.